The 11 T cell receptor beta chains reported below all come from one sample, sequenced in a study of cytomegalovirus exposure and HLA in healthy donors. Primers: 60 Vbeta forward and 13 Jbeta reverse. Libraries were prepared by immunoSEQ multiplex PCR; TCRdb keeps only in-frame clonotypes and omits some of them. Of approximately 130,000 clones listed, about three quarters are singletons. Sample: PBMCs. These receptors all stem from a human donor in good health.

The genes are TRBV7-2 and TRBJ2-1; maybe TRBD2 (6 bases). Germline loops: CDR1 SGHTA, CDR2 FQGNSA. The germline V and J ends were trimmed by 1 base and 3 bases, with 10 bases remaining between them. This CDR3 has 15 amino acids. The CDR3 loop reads CASSLVLGGYNEQFF. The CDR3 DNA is TGTGCCAGCAGCTTAGTGTTGGGGGGCTACAATGAGCAGTTCTTC.

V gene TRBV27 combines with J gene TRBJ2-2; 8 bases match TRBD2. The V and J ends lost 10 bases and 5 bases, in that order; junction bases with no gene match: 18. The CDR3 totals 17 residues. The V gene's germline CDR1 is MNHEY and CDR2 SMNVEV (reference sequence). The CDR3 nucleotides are TGTGCCACCTCGGGAACAGCGGGAGCCTCGAGGACCGGGGAGCTGTTTTTT. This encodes CATSGTAGASRTGELFF.

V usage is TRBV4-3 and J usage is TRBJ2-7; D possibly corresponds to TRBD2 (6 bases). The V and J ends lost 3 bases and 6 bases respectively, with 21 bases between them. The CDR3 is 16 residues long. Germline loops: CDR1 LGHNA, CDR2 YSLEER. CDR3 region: CASSQARTGLSGEQYF. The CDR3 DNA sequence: TGCGCCAGCAGCCAGGCCCGCACGGGACTCAGTGGCGAGCAGTACTTC.

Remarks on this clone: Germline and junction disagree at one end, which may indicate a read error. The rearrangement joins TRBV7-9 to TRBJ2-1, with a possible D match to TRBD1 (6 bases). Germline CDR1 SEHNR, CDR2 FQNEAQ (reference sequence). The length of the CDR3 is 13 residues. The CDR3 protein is CSSSLSGDNEQFF. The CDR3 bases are TGTTCCAGCAGCTTATCAGGGGACAATGAGCAGTTCTTC. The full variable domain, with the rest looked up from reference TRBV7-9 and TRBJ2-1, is DTGVSQNPRHKITKRGQNVTFRCDPISEHNRLYWYRQTLGQGPEFLTYFQNEAQLEKSRLLSDRFSAERPKGSFSTLEIQRTEQGDSAMYLCSSSLSGDNEQFFGPGTRLTVL.

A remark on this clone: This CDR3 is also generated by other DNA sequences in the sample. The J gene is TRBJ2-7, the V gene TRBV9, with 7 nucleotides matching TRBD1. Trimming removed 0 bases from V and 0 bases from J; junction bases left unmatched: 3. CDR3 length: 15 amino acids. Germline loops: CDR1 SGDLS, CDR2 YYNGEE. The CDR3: CASSVETGSSYEQYF. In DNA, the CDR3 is TGTGCCAGCAGCGTAGAGACAGGGAGCTCCTACGAGCAGTACTTC.

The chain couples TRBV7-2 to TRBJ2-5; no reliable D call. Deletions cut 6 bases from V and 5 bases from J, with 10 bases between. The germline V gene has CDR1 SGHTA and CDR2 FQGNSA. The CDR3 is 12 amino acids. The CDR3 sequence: CASRSPRETQYF. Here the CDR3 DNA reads TGTGCCAGCAGGTCCCCCCGGGAGACCCAGTACTTC.

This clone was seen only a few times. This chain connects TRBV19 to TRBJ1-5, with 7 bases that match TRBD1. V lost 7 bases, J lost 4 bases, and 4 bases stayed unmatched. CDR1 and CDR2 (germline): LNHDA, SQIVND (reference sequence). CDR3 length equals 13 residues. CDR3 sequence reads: CASTRDSNQPQHF. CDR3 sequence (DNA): TGTGCCAGTACCCGGGACAGTAATCAGCCCCAGCATTTT.

CDR3 protein: CASSERQVTYNEQFF. In DNA form, the CDR3 reads TGTGCCAGCAGTGAAAGACAGGTTACCTACAATGAGCAGTTCTTC. This chain connects TRBV6-1 to TRBJ2-1; a weak D match, TRBD1 (6 bases). CDR3 length: 15 amino acids. Germline assignment: CDR1 MNHNS and CDR2 SASEGT. Trimming took 2 bases from V and 2 from J, leaving 10 bases between them.

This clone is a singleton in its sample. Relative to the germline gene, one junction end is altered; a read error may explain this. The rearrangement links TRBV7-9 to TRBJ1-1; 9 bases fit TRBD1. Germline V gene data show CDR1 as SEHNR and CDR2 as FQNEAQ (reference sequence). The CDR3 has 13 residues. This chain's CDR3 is CSSSLTGGTEAFF. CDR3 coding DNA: TGTTCCAGCAGCTTGACAGGGGGCACTGAAGCTTTCTTT.

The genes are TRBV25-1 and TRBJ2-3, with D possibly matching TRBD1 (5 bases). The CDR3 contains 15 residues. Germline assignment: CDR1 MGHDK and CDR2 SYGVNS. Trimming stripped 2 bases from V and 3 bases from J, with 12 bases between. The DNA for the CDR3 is TGTGCCAGCAGTGAAAACCAGGGCTGGACAGATACGCAGTATTTT. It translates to CASSENQGWTDTQYF.

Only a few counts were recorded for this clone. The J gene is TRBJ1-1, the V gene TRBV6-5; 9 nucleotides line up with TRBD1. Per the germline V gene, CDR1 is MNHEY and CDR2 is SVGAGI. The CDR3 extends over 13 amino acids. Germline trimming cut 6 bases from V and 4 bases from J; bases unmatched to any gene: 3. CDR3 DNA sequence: TGTGCCAGCAGCACAGGGGGCGGCACTGAAGCTTTCTTT. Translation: CASSTGGGTEAFF.